The clone carrying this TCR beta chain was counted ten times or more. Antigen unknown. This CDR3 contains 14 residues. Per germline, CDR1 MNHEY and CDR2 SMNVEV (reference sequence). Trimming removed 9 bases at V and 2 bases at J, with 15 bases between. This sample is drawn from a study of early T cells in non-severe SARS-CoV-2 infection. Study at large: Chains were unpaired, as sequencing was done on bulk RNA from unsorted whole blood. Notes on the study in general: The study's VDJdb matching favored anti-spike CD8 responses and missed private and CD4 specificities.

Unique molecular identifiers were affixed to single, distinct cDNA molecules. TCRdb redid the calling of the 5' RACE reads with MiXCR, one entry per CDR3 protein. This table has around 44,000 distinct CDR3 sequences, 7.7% appearing once. Specimen: whole blood. The rearrangement links TRBV27 to TRBJ2-3, with D perhaps matching TRBD1 (5 bases). The sequence came from an adult who was a healthcare worker with PCR-confirmed SARS-CoV-2 infection or an uninfected control (not recorded which). CDR3 amino acids: CASGDRSYTDTQYF. The CDR3 region has the DNA TGTGCCAGTGGCGACAGATCATACACAGATACGCAGTATTTT.